Listed below are T cell receptor beta chains from one sample, sequenced in a study of response to subunit inactivated influenza vaccine. TCRdb itself ran the RT-PCR reads through MiXCR, one entry per CDR3 protein. The sample consists of around 470,000 distinct CDR3 sequences, roughly 7.6% of them appearing once. The sample consisted of PBMCs from blood, taken 23 months after vaccination. The origin of the receptors is a man aged 45 to 70 who received an inactivated influenza vaccine. Each CDR3 is given with its conserved first and last residue. The D gene is left open where the match is weak. Clone size appears in some rows only: once, few, many, or a class for an expanded clone.

few TRBJ1-5 - TRBV6-2/TRBV6-3 CASSYRSTGSNQPQHF TGTGCCAGCAGTTACAGGTCGACGGGGAGCAATCAGCCCCAGCATTTT
few TRBJ2-1 - TRBV28 CASSFSGYEQFF TGTGCCAGCAGTTTTTCCGGGTATGAGCAGTTCTTC
- TRBJ2-5 TRBD2 TRBV6-1 CASSKIGGAETQYF TGTGCCAGCAGTAAGATCGGGGGGGCGGAGACCCAGTACTTC
- TRBJ2-1 TRBD2 TRBV29-1 CSAGTSGSWDNERFF TGCAGCGCGGGGACTAGCGGGAGTTGGGATAATGAGCGGTTCTTC
many TRBJ1-6 TRBD1 TRBV10-3 CAIRERDRHNSPLHF TGTGCCATCAGGGAACGGGACAGACATAATTCACCCCTCCACTTT
- TRBJ1-1 - TRBV4-1 CASSVAGGRAFF TGCGCCAGCAGCGTTGCGGGGGGGCGGGCTTTCTTT
many TRBJ2-1 - TRBV5-1 CASSPDLGSKSYNEQFF TGCGCCAGCAGCCCCGACCTCGGGAGTAAGTCCTACAATGAGCAGTTCTTC
few TRBJ2-2 - TRBV5-1 CASSLADQGELFF TGCGCCAGCAGCTTGGCCGACCAAGGGGAGCTGTTTTTT
few TRBJ2-2 - TRBV5-1 CASSLTPQEPWVFF TGCGCCAGCAGCTTGACCCCACAGGAACCTTGGGTGTTTTTT
- TRBJ2-5 TRBD2 TRBV20-1 CSAREATSIQETQYF TGCAGTGCTAGAGAAGCGACTAGCATACAAGAGACCCAGTACTTC
many TRBJ1-3 - TRBV20-1 CSASKDSGNTIYF TGCAGTGCTAGTAAGGACTCTGGAAACACCATATATTTT
few TRBJ2-1 TRBD2 TRBV28 CASRGLAGDFF TGTGCCAGTCGGGGGCTAGCGGGAGACTTCTTC
- TRBJ2-7 TRBD2 TRBV20-1 CSAQAPWPTSGGSYEQYF TGCAGTGCCCAAGCTCCCTGGCCGACTAGCGGGGGTTCCTACGAGCAGTACTTC
- TRBJ1-6 TRBD1 TRBV20-1 CSARRGGAIDNSPLHF TGCAGTGCTAGACGAGGGGGCGCGATAGATAATTCACCCCTCCACTTT